These 24 T cell receptor beta chains were all obtained from the same sample, sequenced in a study of vaccination and CD4 T cells after COVID-19. Noted treatment: roughly ten-day PBMC culture with coronavirus spike peptide pools or control peptides (ViraFEST assay). An Oncomine TCR Beta short-read assay was used to sequence the DNA from cultured CD4+ T cells. MiXCR, run by TCRdb on the PCR reads, gives a single entry per CDR3 protein. The data contain over 14,000 distinct CDR3 sequences, around two fifths of them singletons. Antigen specificity for these receptors is unknown. Material: cultured CD4+ T cells from blood. These receptors were taken from a human donor with COVID-19.

V is TRBV20-1 and J is TRBJ2-5; 13 positions agree with TRBD2. V was clipped by 5 bases and J by 1 base; unmatched bases: 10. Germline V lookup: CDR1 DFQATT, CDR2 SNEGSKA (reference sequence). CDR3 length: 17 amino acids. The CDR3 nucleotides read TGCAGTGCTTTGGCCCAAAGACTAGCGGGGGGCCAAGAGACCCAGTACTTC. Protein: CSALAQRLAGGQETQYF.

This clonotype has only a few counts. The gene calls are TRBV7-7 and TRBJ1-3, with no clear D. The CDR3 runs to 13 residues. Per germline, CDR1 SSHAT and CDR2 FNYEAQ (reference sequence). The CDR3 sequence is CAVLQNSGNTIYF. The CDR3 nucleotides read TGTGCTGTACTCCAAAACTCTGGAAACACCATATATTTT.

This clonotype occurred a few times. V usage is TRBV10-3 and J usage is TRBJ2-5; D uncertain. V lost 4 bases and J 1 base, leaving 7 bases between the germline ends. CDR1 is ENHRY, CDR2 SYGVKD, per germline. The CDR3 spans 13 residues. The CDR3 DNA reads TGTGCCATCAGTGCAGGAGTCCAAGAGACCCAGTACTTC. Translating it yields CAISAGVQETQYF.

This clonotype turned up a few times. This sequence joins TRBV19 and TRBJ1-1, with 7 nucleotides matching TRBD1. Germline V lookup: CDR1 LNHDA, CDR2 SQIVND (reference sequence). Trimming took 2 bases from V and 4 from J; bases not matched to a gene: 4. The CDR3 is 14 amino acids. This CDR3 reads CASSIRPGGTEAFF. The CDR3 DNA follows: TGTGCCAGTAGTATAAGGCCAGGGGGCACTGAAGCTTTCTTT.

This clonotype has more than one count but fewer than ten. This chain connects TRBV12-3 or TRBV12-4 to TRBJ1-1, with 9 bases matching TRBD1. With V trimmed by 4 bases and J by 11 bases, 8 bases remained unmatched. This CDR3 contains 13 residues. The CDR3 loop reads CASSSRTGVYAFF. CDR3 in DNA: TGTGCCAGCAGTTCCCGGACAGGGGTGTATGCTTTCTTT.

The CDR3 DNA sequence: TGCAGTGCTACCTTTCGACAGGCGTCCAAGACCCAGTACTTC. Translating it yields CSATFRQASKTQYF. The chain links TRBV20-1 to TRBJ2-5, with D perhaps matching TRBD1 (6 bases). The CDR3 covers 14 residues. Germline assignment: CDR1 DFQATT and CDR2 SNEGSKA (reference sequence). V was clipped by 4 bases and J by 6 bases, with 18 bases between them.

The sample holds one count of this clonotype. This sequence joins TRBV28 and TRBJ1-1; TRBD1 might be the D (5 bases). V lost 5 bases and J 5 bases, leaving 15 bases between the germline ends. From germline, CDR1 is MDHEN and CDR2 SYDVKM. This CDR3 spans 14 amino acids. In DNA form, the CDR3 reads TGTGCCAGCAGTCTCAGGGTCCCGGGGACTGAAGCTTTCTTT. This encodes CASSLRVPGTEAFF.

Only a few counts were recorded for this clonotype. The genes are TRBV12-3 or TRBV12-4 and TRBJ1-5; a possible D gene is TRBD1 (6 bases). CDR3 size: 15 residues. The V end was cut by 5 bases, the J end by 4 bases, with 15 bases between. The CDR3 DNA reads as TGTGCCAGCAGTCCACGCCGGGACAATAATCAGCCCCAGCATTTT. It translates to CASSPRRDNNQPQHF.

This chain links TRBV27 with TRBJ2-1; 12 bases line up with TRBD1. Germline values: CDR1 MNHEY, CDR2 SMNVEV (reference sequence). The CDR3 has 17 amino acids. The V gene end was trimmed by 5 bases and the J gene end by 7 bases; junction bases not matched to a gene: 12. DNA for the CDR3: TGTGCCAGCAGTGATCCTCCGGGACAGGGGGCCCGTAATGAGCAGTTCTTC. Translated: CASSDPPGQGARNEQFF.

The chain links TRBV10-3 to TRBJ1-2; D remains unclear. From germline, CDR1 is ENHRY and CDR2 SYGVKD. Trimming shortened V by 0 bases and J by 7 bases, and 9 bases separated the two germline ends. The CDR3 covers 13 residues. The CDR3 coding sequence is TGTGCCATCAGTGAGTCGCCCGGGATTGGCTACACCTTC. This encodes CAISESPGIGYTF.

The chain joins TRBV5-1 to TRBJ1-2; possibly TRBD1 for D (5 bases). The CDR3 covers 13 residues. Trimming shortened V by 4 bases and J by 6 bases, and 13 bases separated the two germline ends. CDR1 SGHRS and CDR2 YFSETQ come from the germline V gene. The CDR3 coding sequence is TGCGCCAGCAGCACTCACTCAGGGAATGGCTACACCTTC. It specifies CASSTHSGNGYTF.

V and J are TRBV9 and TRBJ1-2, with TRBD1 matching over 7 bases. Germline CDR1 is SGDLS and CDR2 is YYNGEE. The trim removed 3 bases at V and 5 bases at J, leaving 7 bases unmatched. This CDR3 has 14 residues. CDR3: CASSGPQGLYGYTF. CDR3 in DNA: TGTGCCAGCAGCGGACCACAGGGGTTGTATGGCTACACCTTC. The full variable domain, its missing parts supplied by reference TRBV9 and TRBJ1-2, is DSGVTQTPKHLITATGQRVTLRCSPRSGDLSVYWYQQSLDQGLQFLIQYYNGEERAKGNILERFSAQQFPDLHSELNLSSLELGDSALYFCASSGPQGLYGYTFGSGTRLTVV.

This chain links TRBV28 with TRBJ2-7; 9 positions match TRBD1. The CDR3 covers 14 residues. Germline CDR1 MDHEN, CDR2 SYDVKM. Trimming took 10 bases from V and 3 from J; bases not matched to a gene: 10. The CDR3 spells CATPHRGHFYEQYF. The CDR3 DNA reads TGTGCCACCCCCCACAGGGGGCATTTCTACGAGCAGTACTTC.

This chain links TRBV7-2 with TRBJ2-2, with D hard to call. The germline V and J ends were trimmed by 4 bases and 6 bases, with 12 bases remaining between them. The CDR3 totals 14 residues. Germline-derived CDR1 and CDR2 are SGHTA and FQGNSA. Here the CDR3 reads CASSSLHGPGELFF. The DNA for the CDR3 is TGTGCCAGCAGCTCTCTACACGGCCCCGGGGAGCTGTTTTTT.

This rearrangement joins TRBV6-1 to TRBJ1-4, with 7 bases identical to TRBD1. The length of the CDR3 is 13 residues. The ends lost 6 bases at V and 8 bases at J; junction bases unmatched: 6. Germline lookup yields CDR1 MNHNS and CDR2 SASEGT. The CDR3 sequence is CASRDRVQEKLFF. CDR3 in DNA: TGTGCCAGCAGAGACAGGGTTCAAGAAAAACTGTTTTTT.

The J gene is TRBJ2-5, the V gene TRBV18; D is unclear. Trimming pared 3 bases from V and 4 bases from J, leaving 6 bases between. CDR3 size: 12 residues. CDR1 is KGHSH and CDR2 is LQKENI in the germline V gene. The CDR3 bases are TGTGCCAGCTCACCTGATAGAGAGACCCAGTACTTC. As protein: CASSPDRETQYF.

This clonotype was seen a single time. This chain uses TRBV12-5 with TRBJ1-2, with a weak D call TRBD1 (6 bases). Between the trimmed V and J ends, which lost 0 bases and 4 bases, there was a span of 12 bases. Germline V CDR1 and CDR2: LGHNT, FRNRAP. This CDR3 has 15 amino acids. The CDR3 spells CASGLVPQDSYGYTF. CDR3 nucleotides: TGTGCTAGTGGTTTGGTACCTCAGGACAGCTATGGCTACACCTTC.

The chain recombines TRBV19 with TRBJ2-3; D is ambiguous. The germline gives CDR1 LNHDA, CDR2 SQIVND (reference sequence). Between the trimmed V and J ends, which lost 6 bases and 2 bases, there was a span of 6 bases. This CDR3 is built from 12 residues. The chain's CDR3 is CASSRDTDTQYF. The DNA for the CDR3 is TGTGCCAGTAGCCGCGACACAGATACGCAGTATTTT.

The chain has TRBV7-6 and TRBJ1-1; 7 nucleotides align to TRBD1. The CDR3 spans 15 residues. Germline lookup yields CDR1 SGHVS and CDR2 FNYEAQ. The J segment lost 1 base and the V segment lost 1 base, leaving 3 bases of the junction unmatched. CDR3 in DNA: TGTGCCAGCAGCTTAGGTCGGACAGGGAACACTGAAGCTTTCTTT. It encodes CASSLGRTGNTEAFF.

The rearrangement uses TRBV20-1 and TRBJ2-5; 9 positions agree with TRBD2. The V and J ends lost 1 base and 0 bases, in that order; junction bases with no gene match: 6. Germline loops: CDR1 DFQATT, CDR2 SNEGSKA (reference sequence). This CDR3 has 16 amino acids. CDR3 loop: CSARGLAGNYQETQYF. The CDR3 nucleotides are TGCAGTGCTAGAGGCCTAGCGGGGAATTACCAAGAGACCCAGTACTTC.

The chain has TRBV7-8 and TRBJ2-2; 8 bases match TRBD1. CDR1 is SGHVS and CDR2 is FQNEAQ in the germline V gene. The CDR3 runs 17 residues. Germline trimming cut 6 bases from V and 2 bases from J; bases unmatched to any gene: 11. CDR3 nucleotides: TGTGCCAGCAGTTTGGGACAGGAAACAACCAACACCGGGGAGCTGTTTTTT. It encodes CASSLGQETTNTGELFF.

V gene TRBV2 combines with J gene TRBJ2-2, with TRBD2 identical over 8 bases. V was pared by 5 bases and J by 5 bases, with 7 bases of the junction left unmatched. The V gene's germline CDR1 is SNHLY and CDR2 FYNNEI. The CDR3 totals 15 residues. The chain's CDR3 is CASSPSGGVTGELFF. CDR3 DNA: TGTGCCAGCAGTCCTTCGGGGGGGGTTACCGGGGAGCTGTTTTTT. Complete variable domain (other parts from reference TRBV2 and TRBJ2-2): EPEVTQTPSHQVTQMGQEVILRCVPISNHLYFYWYRQILGQKVEFLVSFYNNEISEKSEIFDDQFSVERPDGSNFTLKIRSTKLEDSAMYFCASSPSGGVTGELFFGEGSRLTVL.

This chain connects TRBV24-1 to TRBJ2-5, with 8 bases matching TRBD1. CDR3 length equals 17 residues. The germline CDR1 and CDR2 sequences are KGHDR and SFDVKD. V dropped 3 bases and J dropped 0; count of bases not matched to a gene: 8. For the CDR3, the DNA is TGTGCCACCAGTGATCCCCGGACAGGGCGGAACCAAGAGACCCAGTACTTC. This encodes CATSDPRTGRNQETQYF.

The chain combines TRBV5-1 with TRBJ2-5, with 8 bases identical to TRBD1. With V trimmed by 0 bases and J by 4 bases, 11 bases remained unmatched. The germline V gene encodes CDR1 SGHRS and CDR2 YFSETQ. The CDR3 sequence is 17 residues long. Here the CDR3 reads CASSLGANRGSVETQYF. The DNA for the CDR3 is TGCGCCAGCAGCTTGGGTGCCAACAGGGGGTCGGTAGAGACCCAGTACTTC.